The rows below give T cell receptor beta chains drawn from one sample of a study of T cells in localized non-small cell lung cancer. Assay used: immunoSEQ multiplex PCR; TCRdb lists only in-frame clones, some missing. The sample lists around 21,000 clones; around 83% were seen once. The sequencing used peripheral blood, collected before any cancer treatment. The receptor source for this set is a man between 40 and 69 years old with stage I lung adenocarcinoma. Each CDR3 is given with its conserved first and last residue. D genes are given only for firm matches. Rows may omit the clone size; those that give it use once, few, many or a size class.

abundance: .
j_gene: TRBJ2-2
v_gene: TRBV27
d_gene: .
CDR3nt: TGTGCCAGCAGTAATGGCGGGGAGCTGTTTTTT
CDR3aa: CASSNGGELFF

abundance: .
j_gene: TRBJ1-1
v_gene: TRBV11-2
d_gene: .
CDR3nt: TGTGCCAGCAGCCTCCGGGGGGTTCGCACTGAAGCTTTCTTT
CDR3aa: CASSLRGVRTEAFF

abundance: .
j_gene: TRBJ1-2
v_gene: TRBV6-4
d_gene: .
CDR3nt: TGTGCCAGCAAAACGGGTCCGCAGTATGGCTACACCTTC
CDR3aa: CASKTGPQYGYTF

abundance: .
j_gene: TRBJ1-1
v_gene: TRBV19
d_gene: .
CDR3nt: TGTGCCAGTAGTATGACCGGGGGCACTGAAGCTTTCTTT
CDR3aa: CASSMTGGTEAFF

abundance: .
j_gene: TRBJ2-1
v_gene: TRBV19
d_gene: TRBD2
CDR3nt: TGTGCCAGTAGTACACAAATTCTAGCGGGAGAGCCTTGGGGTGAGCAGTTCTTC
CDR3aa: CASSTQILAGEPWGEQFF

abundance: .
j_gene: TRBJ1-2
v_gene: TRBV5-6
d_gene: .
CDR3nt: TGTGCCAGCACCCGGGACAAATTTTATGGCTACACCTTC
CDR3aa: CASTRDKFYGYTF

abundance: .
j_gene: TRBJ1-2
v_gene: TRBV4-2
d_gene: .
CDR3nt: TGTGCCAGCAGCCGAATGACAGGACAAAATAACTATGGCTACACCTTC
CDR3aa: CASSRMTGQNNYGYTF

abundance: few
j_gene: TRBJ1-2
v_gene: TRBV14
d_gene: .
CDR3nt: TGTGCCAGCAGCCTACGCCAGGGTGGAGGCTACACCTTC
CDR3aa: CASSLRQGGGYTF

abundance: once
j_gene: TRBJ2-6
v_gene: TRBV30
d_gene: .
CDR3nt: TGTGCCTGGGGCGGTCTCTCTGGGGCCAACGTCCTGACTTTC
CDR3aa: CAWGGLSGANVLTF

abundance: few
j_gene: TRBJ2-1
v_gene: TRBV27
d_gene: TRBD1
CDR3nt: TGTGCCAGCAGTTCAAACAGGGGGCGCGGGAATGAGCAGTTCTTC
CDR3aa: CASSSNRGRGNEQFF

abundance: .
j_gene: TRBJ1-1
v_gene: TRBV7-3
d_gene: TRBD1
CDR3nt: TGTGCCAGCAGCCGGGACAGGGGTGGGACTGAAGCTTTCTTT
CDR3aa: CASSRDRGGTEAFF

abundance: .
j_gene: TRBJ1-6
v_gene: TRBV30
d_gene: .
CDR3nt: TGTGCCTGGAGCAAGCGGGAATGGACCCTCCACTTT
CDR3aa: CAWSKREWTLHF

abundance: .
j_gene: TRBJ2-7
v_gene: TRBV29-1
d_gene: .
CDR3nt: TGCAGCGTTTTGGAGGCCTACGAGCAGTACTTC
CDR3aa: CSVLEAYEQYF

abundance: .
j_gene: TRBJ2-1
v_gene: TRBV28
d_gene: .
CDR3nt: TGTGCCAGCAGTTTTAGCACCAATGAGCAGTTCTTC
CDR3aa: CASSFSTNEQFF

abundance: once
j_gene: TRBJ2-7
v_gene: TRBV4-2
d_gene: .
CDR3nt: TGTGCCAGCAGCCTTGCAGCGGACGGGAGCTCCTACGAGCAGTACTTC
CDR3aa: CASSLAADGSSYEQYF

abundance: .
j_gene: TRBJ1-1
v_gene: TRBV6-5
d_gene: .
CDR3nt: TGTGCCAGCAGTTACTCGAAATGGGGAAACACTGAAGCTTTCTTT
CDR3aa: CASSYSKWGNTEAFF

abundance: .
j_gene: TRBJ2-7
v_gene: TRBV20-1
d_gene: .
CDR3nt: TGCAGTGCTAGGACAGTTACGGAGCAGTACTTC
CDR3aa: CSARTVTEQYF

abundance: .
j_gene: TRBJ1-1
v_gene: TRBV20-1
d_gene: .
CDR3nt: TGCAGTGCGGCCTCGGACACTGAAGCTTTCTTT
CDR3aa: CSAASDTEAFF

abundance: .
j_gene: TRBJ1-2
v_gene: TRBV19
d_gene: .
CDR3nt: TGTGCCAGTAGTCCACTGTTGGCAGGCGGCTATGGCTACACCTTC
CDR3aa: CASSPLLAGGYGYTF

abundance: .
j_gene: TRBJ1-1
v_gene: TRBV5-1
d_gene: .
CDR3nt: TGCGCCAGCAGCTCCCTTGGATTGTACACTGAAGCTTTCTTT
CDR3aa: CASSSLGLYTEAFF

abundance: .
j_gene: TRBJ2-5
v_gene: TRBV30
d_gene: TRBD1
CDR3nt: TGTGCCTCTGCAAGACAGGGAGAGACCCAGTACTTC
CDR3aa: CASARQGETQYF

abundance: .
j_gene: TRBJ2-7
v_gene: TRBV6-1
d_gene: .
CDR3nt: TGTGCCAGCAAGGGAGTCAGCTACGAGCAGTACTTC
CDR3aa: CASKGVSYEQYF

abundance: .
j_gene: TRBJ2-7
v_gene: TRBV28
d_gene: TRBD2
CDR3nt: TGTGCCAGCAGTTTAAGCGGGAACTACGAGCAGTACTTC
CDR3aa: CASSLSGNYEQYF

abundance: .
j_gene: TRBJ2-5
v_gene: TRBV12-2
d_gene: .
CDR3nt: TGTGCAAGTCGCTTAGAGGGGGACAGCCCACCAGAGACCCAGTACTTC
CDR3aa: CASRLEGDSPPETQYF

abundance: .
j_gene: TRBJ2-7
v_gene: TRBV28
d_gene: TRBD1
CDR3nt: TGTGCCAGCAGGCGTACACAGGGGGGCGGGTACGAGCAGTACTTC
CDR3aa: CASRRTQGGGYEQYF

abundance: .
j_gene: TRBJ1-6
v_gene: TRBV19
d_gene: .
CDR3nt: TGTGCCAGTAGTATGTGGAATTCACCCCTCTACTTT
CDR3aa: CASSMWNSPLYF

abundance: .
j_gene: TRBJ2-2
v_gene: TRBV12-5
d_gene: TRBD1
CDR3nt: TGTGCTAGTGGTTTGGGACAGGGCGGAACCGGGGAGCTGTTTTTT
CDR3aa: CASGLGQGGTGELFF

abundance: .
j_gene: TRBJ2-1
v_gene: TRBV27
d_gene: .
CDR3nt: TGTGCCAGCAGTTTGGGACCCTTGGAGTACAATGAGCAGTTCTTC
CDR3aa: CASSLGPLEYNEQFF

abundance: .
j_gene: TRBJ2-1
v_gene: TRBV6-5
d_gene: .
CDR3nt: TGTGCCAGCAGTTTAGCGAACAATGAGCAGTTCTTC
CDR3aa: CASSLANNEQFF

abundance: .
j_gene: TRBJ1-6
v_gene: TRBV6-1
d_gene: .
CDR3nt: TGTGCCAGCAGTGAATTTGGGGACTATAATTCACCCCTCCACTTT
CDR3aa: CASSEFGDYNSPLHF

abundance: once
j_gene: TRBJ2-1
v_gene: TRBV7-8
d_gene: .
CDR3nt: TGTGCCAGCAGCTTGCCGAAGGATGACAAGCAGTTCTTC
CDR3aa: CASSLPKDDKQFF

abundance: .
j_gene: TRBJ2-3
v_gene: TRBV7-2
d_gene: .
CDR3nt: TGTGCCAGCAGCTTAGATGGTGGGAGTCGAGGGCAGTATTTT
CDR3aa: CASSLDGGSRGQYF

abundance: .
j_gene: TRBJ2-7
v_gene: TRBV19
d_gene: .
CDR3nt: TGTGCCAGTAGTGAACTACCCAGAGCCTCCTACGAGCAGTACTTC
CDR3aa: CASSELPRASYEQYF

abundance: .
j_gene: TRBJ1-1
v_gene: TRBV18
d_gene: TRBD1
CDR3nt: TGTGCCAGCTCACCTTCCCGGGACAGGGGCACTGAAGCTTTCTTT
CDR3aa: CASSPSRDRGTEAFF

abundance: .
j_gene: TRBJ1-1
v_gene: TRBV30
d_gene: .
CDR3nt: TGTGCCTGGAACGGGGGGGTCTTGGCTTTCTTT
CDR3aa: CAWNGGVLAFF

abundance: once
j_gene: TRBJ2-7
v_gene: TRBV27
d_gene: .
CDR3nt: TGTGCCAGCAGTTTTTCCTCCTACGAGCAGTACTTC
CDR3aa: CASSFSSYEQYF

abundance: .
j_gene: TRBJ2-3
v_gene: TRBV5-4
d_gene: .
CDR3nt: TGTGCCAGCTCATCTAGGGGAAGCACAGATACGCAGTATTTT
CDR3aa: CASSSRGSTDTQYF

abundance: .
j_gene: TRBJ2-1
v_gene: TRBV23-1
d_gene: .
CDR3nt: TGCGCCAGCAGTGGGGGATACCTCTCCTACAATGAGCAGTTCTTC
CDR3aa: CASSGGYLSYNEQFF

abundance: .
j_gene: TRBJ2-6
v_gene: TRBV5-4
d_gene: .
CDR3nt: TGTGCCAGCAGCCATGCGTCGACAGGGGCCAACGTCCTGACTTTC
CDR3aa: CASSHASTGANVLTF

abundance: .
j_gene: TRBJ2-5
v_gene: TRBV5-1
d_gene: .
CDR3nt: TGCGCCAGCAGCGCCCGCGAGCGGCAAGAGACCCAGTACTTC
CDR3aa: CASSARERQETQYF

abundance: .
j_gene: TRBJ2-3
v_gene: TRBV12-5
d_gene: .
CDR3nt: TGTGCTAGTGGTTTGGGGTTCACAGATACGCAGTATTTT
CDR3aa: CASGLGFTDTQYF

abundance: .
j_gene: TRBJ2-2
v_gene: TRBV25-1
d_gene: .
CDR3nt: TGTGCCAGCAGGGGATCAACCTCCGGGACGGTGAACACCGGGGAGCTGTTTTTT
CDR3aa: CASRGSTSGTVNTGELFF

abundance: .
j_gene: TRBJ1-1
v_gene: TRBV29-1
d_gene: .
CDR3nt: TGCAGCGGGATCCGGGGCCTTGGGGCTGAAGCTTTCTTT
CDR3aa: CSGIRGLGAEAFF

abundance: .
j_gene: TRBJ1-2
v_gene: TRBV7-8
d_gene: .
CDR3nt: TGTGCCAGCAGCTCTTCAGGGCAGACCACGATGGGCTACACCTTC
CDR3aa: CASSSSGQTTMGYTF

abundance: .
j_gene: TRBJ2-5
v_gene: TRBV10-1
d_gene: TRBD2
CDR3nt: TGCGCCAGCAGTGATCGGGGACTAGGGGAGACCCAGTACTTC
CDR3aa: CASSDRGLGETQYF

abundance: few
j_gene: TRBJ1-2
v_gene: TRBV28
d_gene: .
CDR3nt: TGTGCCAGCGTCGGGAACTTCTATGGCTACACCTTC
CDR3aa: CASVGNFYGYTF

abundance: few
j_gene: TRBJ1-4
v_gene: TRBV7-6
d_gene: .
CDR3nt: TGTGCCAGCAGCGATCGGACTGCGGCCGAAAAACTGTTTTTT
CDR3aa: CASSDRTAAEKLFF

abundance: once
j_gene: TRBJ2-5
v_gene: TRBV7-2
d_gene: .
CDR3nt: TGTGCCAGCAGCTCGGTGGGAAAGCCTAAAGAGACCCAGTACTTC
CDR3aa: CASSSVGKPKETQYF

abundance: .
j_gene: TRBJ1-4
v_gene: TRBV29-1
d_gene: .
CDR3nt: TGCAGCGTTAGGGGGTCAAGTGAAAAACTGTTTTTT
CDR3aa: CSVRGSSEKLFF

abundance: few
j_gene: TRBJ2-5
v_gene: TRBV7-7
d_gene: .
CDR3nt: TGTGCTAGCAGCTTCGCGGGGACCCAGTACTTC
CDR3aa: CASSFAGTQYF

abundance: .
j_gene: TRBJ2-3
v_gene: TRBV10-1
d_gene: .
CDR3nt: TGCGCCAGCAGTGAACGGGTTGGCACAGATACGCAGTATTTT
CDR3aa: CASSERVGTDTQYF

abundance: .
j_gene: TRBJ1-6
v_gene: TRBV4-1
d_gene: .
CDR3nt: TGCGCCAGCAGCCAAGATTTTAATTCACCCCTCCACTTT
CDR3aa: CASSQDFNSPLHF

abundance: .
j_gene: TRBJ1-3
v_gene: TRBV27
d_gene: .
CDR3nt: TGTGCCAGCAGTTTAGGGCAGCCGAGCGACACCATATATTTT
CDR3aa: CASSLGQPSDTIYF

abundance: once
j_gene: TRBJ2-5
v_gene: TRBV28
d_gene: .
CDR3nt: TGTGCCAGCAGTTTAGGTCAGGGGCCGTACTCTCAAGAGACCCAGTACTTC
CDR3aa: CASSLGQGPYSQETQYF

abundance: .
j_gene: TRBJ2-7
v_gene: TRBV2
d_gene: TRBD1
CDR3nt: TGTGCCAGCATGGGTGGGACAGCTTACGAGCAGTACTTC
CDR3aa: CASMGGTAYEQYF

abundance: .
j_gene: TRBJ2-1
v_gene: TRBV6-5
d_gene: .
CDR3nt: TGTGCCAGCAGTTACGGGCTAGCGTACAATGAGCAGTTCTTC
CDR3aa: CASSYGLAYNEQFF

abundance: .
j_gene: TRBJ2-3
v_gene: TRBV11-2
d_gene: .
CDR3nt: TGTGCCAGCAGCCCGAGCACAGATACGCAGTATTTT
CDR3aa: CASSPSTDTQYF

abundance: .
j_gene: TRBJ1-3
v_gene: TRBV14
d_gene: .
CDR3nt: TGTGCCAGCGGTAGCAATGGAAACACCATATATTTT
CDR3aa: CASGSNGNTIYF

abundance: few
j_gene: TRBJ2-5
v_gene: TRBV11-2
d_gene: .
CDR3nt: TGTGCCAGCAGCTTTGGACAGAGGCCTGAAGAGACCCAGTACTTC
CDR3aa: CASSFGQRPEETQYF

abundance: .
j_gene: TRBJ1-1
v_gene: TRBV6-1
d_gene: .
CDR3nt: TGTGCCAGCAGTGAAACAGGCTCGAACACTGAAGCTTTCTTT
CDR3aa: CASSETGSNTEAFF